A selection of T cell receptor beta chains follows, all from one sample in a study of radiation and T cells in renal cell carcinoma. Measured with immunoSEQ multiplex PCR; TCRdb has only the in-frame clones, and not every one. The repertoire has fewer than 20,000 clones, around three fifths of them found once; the top ten carry 30% to 35%. The sample in question was tumor tissue, obtained from a patient whose treatment was nephrectomy without radiotherapy. These receptors all stem from a man aged 45-60 years with renal cell carcinoma. Both conserved end residues are part of each CDR3. D genes are given only for firm matches. For some rows the clone size is stated as once, few or many, or as a class when expanded; others skip it.

v_call,j_call,d_call,clone_size,cdr3_nt,cdr3_aa
TRBV19,TRBJ2-1,TRBD2,-,TGTGCCAGTAGTGCGCGGACTAGCGGGGGGTACTATGAGCAGTTCTTC,CASSARTSGGYYEQFF
TRBV30,TRBJ1-1,-,-,TGTGCCTGGAGGGCAGGGGTTGAAGCTTTCTTT,CAWRAGVEAFF
TRBV28,TRBJ1-5,-,-,TGTGCCAGCGCATGGACGGCAGAAGGCTTTGGCAATCAGCCCCAGCATTTT,CASAWTAEGFGNQPQHF
TRBV9,TRBJ1-5,-,-,TGTGCCAGCAGCCCCATGGACCTGGAAGGTCAGCCCCAGCATTTT,CASSPMDLEGQPQHF
TRBV5-6,TRBJ1-1,-,-,TGTGCCAGCAGCCCGGTCTTAAACACTGAAGCTTTCTTT,CASSPVLNTEAFF
TRBV6-4,TRBJ2-3,-,-,TGTGCCAGCAGTGACTCGTGGCGGTCCTTTTTCACAGATACGCAGTATTTT,CASSDSWRSFFTDTQYF
TRBV27,TRBJ2-3,-,-,TGTGCCAGCAGTTTAAAAGGGTGGGATACGCAGTATTTT,CASSLKGWDTQYF
TRBV28,TRBJ1-5,-,few,TGTGCCAGCAGCCCACACCAGGCCAGAGGGTATCAGCCCCAGCATTTT,CASSPHQARGYQPQHF
TRBV7-9,TRBJ1-2,TRBD1,-,TGTGCCAGCAGCTTCAGGACAGGGGGCCACTATGGCTACACCTTC,CASSFRTGGHYGYTF
TRBV2,TRBJ1-2,-,-,TGTGCCAGCAGTGAGGAAGGCTCCTATGGCTACACCTTC,CASSEEGSYGYTF
TRBV27,TRBJ1-1,-,once,TGTGCCAGCACCGCGACAGTAGAAGCTTTCTTT,CASTATVEAFF
TRBV19,TRBJ1-3,-,-,TGTGCCAGTAGTACCTCGACAGAGAGCTCTGGAAACACCATATATTTT,CASSTSTESSGNTIYF
TRBV11-2,TRBJ1-4,-,-,TGTGCCAGCAGCCCGCGGACATCGGTTCTGTTTTTT,CASSPRTSVLFF
TRBV6-4,TRBJ1-2,TRBD1,-,TGTGCCAGCAGTGCACAGGGGACCTATGGCTACACCTTC,CASSAQGTYGYTF
TRBV18,TRBJ2-2,TRBD1,once,TGTGCCAGCTCACCACGCCGGACAGGGCTGAACACCGGGGAGCTGTTTTTT,CASSPRRTGLNTGELFF
TRBV10-3,TRBJ1-1,-,-,TGTGCCATCAGTGTAGGGAACACTGAAGCTTTCTTT,CAISVGNTEAFF
TRBV7-9,TRBJ1-2,-,few,TGTGCCAGCAGCTTAGACACAGGGTCTGGCTACACCTTC,CASSLDTGSGYTF
TRBV9,TRBJ1-1,-,few,TGTGCCAGCAGCGCCCGAGCTGACACTGAAGCTTTCTTT,CASSARADTEAFF
TRBV19,TRBJ2-1,TRBD1,-,TGTGCCAGTAGACCGGGACAGGGGGCCTACAATGAGCAGTTCTTC,CASRPGQGAYNEQFF
TRBV30,TRBJ1-4,-,once,TGTGCCTGGAGGATCGACGGGAGCGCAACTAATGAAAAACTGTTTTTT,CAWRIDGSATNEKLFF
TRBV30,TRBJ1-1,-,few,TGTGCCTGGACAGGGGTGAACACTGAAGCTTTCTTT,CAWTGVNTEAFF
TRBV5-4,TRBJ1-2,-,-,TGTGCCAGCAGCTCAAACAGGGAGGGGGACGGCTACACCTTC,CASSSNREGDGYTF
TRBV30,TRBJ1-1,-,few,TGTGCCTGGAGACTGGACAGCCCCACGGAAGCTTTCTTT,CAWRLDSPTEAFF
TRBV19,TRBJ1-2,-,-,TGTGCCAGTAGTACGGTGATGTCCGACGAGGTCTTC,CASSTVMSDEVF
TRBV19,TRBJ2-2,TRBD1,many,TGTGCCACATTTACAGGGGTCGGGAATTACGGGGAGCTGTTTTTT,CATFTGVGNYGELFF
TRBV7-9,TRBJ1-4,TRBD1,-,TGTGCCAGCACCAAAACGGGACAGCCTAATGAAAAACTGTTTTTT,CASTKTGQPNEKLFF
TRBV9,TRBJ2-1,-,-,TGTGCCAGCAGCGTAGCGGAGACAGTCTACAATGAGCAGTTCTTC,CASSVAETVYNEQFF
TRBV7-9,TRBJ1-1,-,-,TGTGCCAGCAGCGATCCCGAGGGGGGAAACACTGAAGCTTTCTTT,CASSDPEGGNTEAFF
TRBV6-6,TRBJ2-1,-,-,-,CASSSLDNEQFF
TRBV7-2,TRBJ2-1,-,-,TGTGCCAGCAGCTTAGAAAGCAGGGGATACAATGAGCAGTTCTTC,CASSLESRGYNEQFF
TRBV6-4,TRBJ1-5,-,few,TGTGCCAGCAGTGTTTCGGGGTGCAATCAGCCCCAGCATTTT,CASSVSGCNQPQHF
TRBV6-5,TRBJ1-1,-,-,TGTGCCAGCAGTTACCACGGCCAGCCGAACACTGAAGCTTTCTTT,CASSYHGQPNTEAFF
TRBV10-3,TRBJ1-1,-,-,TGTGCCATCAGTGTGGGGGGGTTGAACACTGAAGCTTTCTTT,CAISVGGLNTEAFF
TRBV19,TRBJ1-5,TRBD1,few,TGTGCCAGTCGTTTGGACAGGAGCAATCAGCCCCAGCATTTT,CASRLDRSNQPQHF
TRBV9,TRBJ1-5,TRBD1,few,TGTGCCAGCAGCCAAACAGGGGCGCCATCACAGCCCCAGCATTTT,CASSQTGAPSQPQHF
TRBV9,TRBJ2-3,-,-,TGTGCCAGCAGCTTCAGGACTCGAACCACAGATACGCAGTATTTT,CASSFRTRTTDTQYF
TRBV15,TRBJ2-5,-,-,TGTGCCACCAGCAGACCGCACTCTTCAGGGGTAGTGGAGACCCAGTACTTC,CATSRPHSSGVVETQYF
TRBV4-1,TRBJ2-1,TRBD2,-,TGCGCCAGCAGCCAAGATAAGCGGGGGGGCCTTTACAATGAGCAGTTCTTC,CASSQDKRGGLYNEQFF
TRBV13,TRBJ2-3,-,once,TGTGCCAGCAGCTTAGGTGCAGATACGCAGTATTTT,CASSLGADTQYF
TRBV2,TRBJ2-1,TRBD2,-,TGTGCCAGCAGTCTGACTAGCGGCAATTACAATGAGCAGTTCTTC,CASSLTSGNYNEQFF
TRBV7-9,TRBJ2-1,-,few,TGTGCCAGCAGTTTGCAGCTGAATGAGCAGTTCTTC,CASSLQLNEQFF
TRBV28,TRBJ1-5,-,-,TGTGCCAGCAGTTCGGCAGAAAGCAATCAGCCCCAGCATTTT,CASSSAESNQPQHF
TRBV2,TRBJ1-5,TRBD1,-,TGTGCCAGCACCGTTAGACAGGGACAGCCCCAGCATTTT,CASTVRQGQPQHF
TRBV25-1,TRBJ1-2,-,-,TGTGCCAGCAGCCCCGTCCTAGGCGACTATGGCTACACCTTC,CASSPVLGDYGYTF
TRBV7-9,TRBJ1-4,TRBD1,-,TGTGCCAGCAGCCGGGACAGGGGGCCCGAAAAACTGTTTTTT,CASSRDRGPEKLFF
TRBV10-3,TRBJ2-7,-,-,TGTGCCACCGCCCCCGGGGGAGCCACCTACGAGCAGTACTTC,CATAPGGATYEQYF
TRBV10-3,TRBJ1-1,-,few,TGTGCCATCAGTGAAACTGCTAGAGGAAACACTGAAGCTTTCTTT,CAISETARGNTEAFF
TRBV5-4,TRBJ1-6,-,-,TGTGCCAGCAGCTCGCCTGTGGCCCGCGGTTCACCCCTCCACTTT,CASSSPVARGSPLHF
TRBV27,TRBJ2-1,TRBD2,-,TGTGCCAGCAGTCTATCTCTCGGGGGGAGGAATGAGCAGTTCTTC,CASSLSLGGRNEQFF
TRBV5-1,TRBJ2-2,-,medium-sized,TGCGCCAGCAGCCCCGTGGGTTTTGGGGTCGGAACCGGGGAGCTGTTTTTT,CASSPVGFGVGTGELFF